The rows below give T cell receptor beta chains drawn from one sample of a study of blood T cells in healthy people across ages. TCRdb reanalysed the 5' RACE reads using MiXCR and keeps one entry per CDR3 protein. The sample shows 700,000 to 1,000,000 distinct CDR3 sequences, 40% to 50% of them seen only once. Sequencing used blood. The source of these receptors is a man between 60 and 75 years old in good health. Each CDR3 is given with its conserved first and last residue. Fields, in order: D gene, clone size, J gene, V gene, CDR3 DNA, CDR3 protein. D genes are given only for firm matches. Rows give clone size only sometimes, using once, few, many, or a class for an expanded clone.

TRBD2 | - | TRBJ2-3 | TRBV9 | TGTGCCAGCAGCGTAGAGGGACTAGCGGGGGGCACAGATACGCAGTATTTT | CASSVEGLAGGTDTQYF
- | few | TRBJ2-1 | TRBV5-5 | TGTGCCAGCAGCTTGGACTACCTAGTAGAGGAGCAGTTCTTC | CASSLDYLVEEQFF
TRBD1 | few | TRBJ1-2 | TRBV27 | TGTGCCAGCAGCCCCGATTCGGGACAGTATGGCTACACCTTC | CASSPDSGQYGYTF
- | few | TRBJ2-7 | TRBV19 | TGTGCCAGTAGTTTTCGAACGTGGGACAAGGGCTACGAGCAGTACTTC | CASSFRTWDKGYEQYF
- | - | TRBJ2-7 | TRBV5-1 | TGCGCCAGCAGCTTTGGAGGGGGGCTCTCCTACGAGCAGTACTTC | CASSFGGGLSYEQYF
TRBD2 | - | TRBJ2-5 | TRBV2 | TGTGCCAGCAGCGTGACTAGCGGGGGGGGGCAAGAGACCCAGTACTTC | CASSVTSGGGQETQYF
TRBD1 | - | TRBJ1-5 | TRBV6-2/TRBV6-3 | TGTGCCAGCAGGGCGGGACAGGGGTATCAGCCCCAGCATTTT | CASRAGQGYQPQHF
TRBD1 | once | TRBJ2-3 | TRBV10-3 | TGTGCCACCGCTGCAGGGGGATCAGATACGCAGTATTTT | CATAAGGSDTQYF
- | - | TRBJ2-1 | TRBV3-1 | TGTGCCAGCAGCCTTAACCCGGGGGCCTACAATGAGCAGTTCTTC | CASSLNPGAYNEQFF
- | - | TRBJ2-3 | TRBV7-7 | TGTGCTAGCAGCTTAGGCAAGCTAGATGACACGCAGTATTTT | CASSLGKLDDTQYF
- | - | TRBJ1-2 | TRBV5-1 | TGCGCCAGCAGCTTCAGTGATCCCCCGAGCTGTGGCTACACCTTC | CASSFSDPPSCGYTF
- | - | TRBJ1-4 | TRBV12-3/TRBV12-4 | TGTGCCAGCAGTACGACAGCGTTAGAAAAACTGTTTTTT | CASSTTALEKLFF
- | - | TRBJ2-4 | TRBV19 | TGTGCCACCCGTCGAGGTGGGCTAGCCAAAAACATTCAGTACTTC | CATRRGGLAKNIQYF
- | - | TRBJ2-1 | TRBV19 | TGTGCCAGTAGTATTATCGGGGGTACCTACAATGAGCAGTTCTTC | CASSIIGGTYNEQFF
TRBD1 | - | TRBJ2-1 | TRBV12-3/TRBV12-4 | TGTGCCAGCTACAGGACAGGGATGGGTGAGCAGTTCTTC | CASYRTGMGEQFF
TRBD1 | - | TRBJ1-4 | TRBV20-1 | TGCAGTGCTAGAGTGGGGACAGGCCTTGCAACTAATGAAAAACTGTTTTTT | CSARVGTGLATNEKLFF
- | - | TRBJ2-3 | TRBV7-9 | TGTGCCAGCAGCTCCGTTAGGTCGAAGGTGACAGATACGCAGTATTTT | CASSSVRSKVTDTQYF
TRBD2 | few | TRBJ2-5 | TRBV4-3 | TGCGCCAGCAGCCAAACTAGCGGGGGAAAAGAGACCCAGTACTTC | CASSQTSGGKETQYF
- | - | TRBJ1-2 | TRBV5-4 | TGTGCCAGCAGCTTGAACCACAAACAGGGATATGGCTACACCTTC | CASSLNHKQGYGYTF
TRBD1 | few | TRBJ2-3 | TRBV2 | TGTGCCAGCAGGGGGACAGTAGATACGCAGTATTTT | CASRGTVDTQYF
- | few | TRBJ1-5 | TRBV28 | TGTGCCAGCAGTTTACAGGGGACGGGTCAGCCCCAGCATTTT | CASSLQGTGQPQHF
- | - | TRBJ2-1 | TRBV5-1 | TGCGCCAGCACCCTGTGGTCGGCGGTGGGTGAGCAGTTCTTC | CASTLWSAVGEQFF